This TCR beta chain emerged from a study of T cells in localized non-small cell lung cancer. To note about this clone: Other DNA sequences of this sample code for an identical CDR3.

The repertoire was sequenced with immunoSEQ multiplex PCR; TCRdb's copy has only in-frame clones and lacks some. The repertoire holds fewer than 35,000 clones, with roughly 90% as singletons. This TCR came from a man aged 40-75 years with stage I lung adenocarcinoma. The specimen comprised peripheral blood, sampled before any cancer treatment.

CDR3: CASKATEEIGKETQYF. The CDR3 DNA is TGTGCCAGCAAGGCGACAGAAGAGATTGGAAAAGAGACCCAGTACTTC. The chain has TRBV2 and TRBJ2-5; TRBD1 might be the D (5 bases). Trimming shortened V by 7 bases and J by 3 bases, and 21 bases separated the two germline ends. The CDR3 has 16 residues. Germline V gene lookup returns CDR1 SNHLY and CDR2 FYNNEI. The variable domain in full, completed from reference TRBV2 and TRBJ2-5, reads EPEVTQTPSHQVTQMGQEVILRCVPISNHLYFYWYRQILGQKVEFLVSFYNNEISEKSEIFDDQFSVERPDGSNFTLKIRSTKLEDSAMYFCASKATEEIGKETQYFGPGTRLLVL.